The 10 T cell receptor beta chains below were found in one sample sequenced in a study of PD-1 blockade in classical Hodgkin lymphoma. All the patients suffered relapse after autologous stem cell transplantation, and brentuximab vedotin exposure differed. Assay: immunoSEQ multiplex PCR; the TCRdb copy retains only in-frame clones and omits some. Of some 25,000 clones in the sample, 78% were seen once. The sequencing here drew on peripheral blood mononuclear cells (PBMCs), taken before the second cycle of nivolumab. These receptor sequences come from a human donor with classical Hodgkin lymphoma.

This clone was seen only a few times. This CDR3 reads CASSAQGIRGYTF. The CDR3 region has the DNA TGTGCCAGCAGCGCGCAGGGGATCCGGGGCTACACCTTC. The J gene is TRBJ1-2, the V gene TRBV7-8; maybe TRBD1 (6 bases). The V and J ends lost 5 bases and 8 bases respectively, with 15 bases between them. The CDR3 runs to 13 residues. In germline, CDR1 is SGHVS, CDR2 FQNEAQ. Full variable domain (outside the CDR3, taken from reference TRBV7-8 and TRBJ1-2): GAGVSQSPRYKVAKRGQDVALRCDPISGHVSLFWYQQALGQGPEFLTYFQNEAQLDKSGLPSDRFFAERPEGSVSTLKIQRTQQEDSAVYLCASSAQGIRGYTFGSGTRLTVV.

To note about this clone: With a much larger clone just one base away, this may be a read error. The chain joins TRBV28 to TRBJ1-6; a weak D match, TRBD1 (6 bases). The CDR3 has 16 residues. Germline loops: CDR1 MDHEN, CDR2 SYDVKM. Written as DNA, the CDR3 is TGTACCAGCACCCCCCTTCCGGGACAATATAATTCACCCCTCCACTTT. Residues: CTSTPLPGQYNSPLHF.

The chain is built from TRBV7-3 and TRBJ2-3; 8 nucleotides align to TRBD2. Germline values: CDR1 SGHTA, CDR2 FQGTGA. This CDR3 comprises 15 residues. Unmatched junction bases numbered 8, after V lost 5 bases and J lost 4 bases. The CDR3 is CASSLQPGGADTQYF. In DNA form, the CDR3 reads TGTGCCAGCAGCCTACAGCCCGGGGGGGCAGATACGCAGTATTTT.

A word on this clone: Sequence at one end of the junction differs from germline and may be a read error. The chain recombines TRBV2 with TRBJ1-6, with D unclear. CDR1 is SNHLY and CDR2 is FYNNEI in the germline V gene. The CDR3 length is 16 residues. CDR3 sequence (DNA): TGTGCCAGCAGCGAAGCGGGTGGATTGTATAATTCACCCCTCCACTTT. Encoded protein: CASSEAGGLYNSPLHF. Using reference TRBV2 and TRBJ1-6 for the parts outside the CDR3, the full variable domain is EPEVTQTPSHQVTQMGQEVILRCVPISNHLYFYWYRQILGQKVEFLVSFYNNEISEKSEIFDDQFSVERPDGSNFTLKIRSTKLEDSAMYFCASSEAGGLYNSPLHFGNGTRLTVT.

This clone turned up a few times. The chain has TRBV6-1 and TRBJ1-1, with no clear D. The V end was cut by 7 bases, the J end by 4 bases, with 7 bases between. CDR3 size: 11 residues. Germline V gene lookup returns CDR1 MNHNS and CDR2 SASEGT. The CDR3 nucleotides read TGTGCCAGCACCTGGGCCACTGAAGCTTTCTTT. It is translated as CASTWATEAFF.

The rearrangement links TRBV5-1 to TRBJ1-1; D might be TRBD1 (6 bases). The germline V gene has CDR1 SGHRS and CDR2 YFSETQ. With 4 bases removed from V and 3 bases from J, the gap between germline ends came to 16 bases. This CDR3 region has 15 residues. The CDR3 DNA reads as TGCGCCAGCAGCCTAAACAGGGTGCAATACACTGAAGCTTTCTTT. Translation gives CASSLNRVQYTEAFF.

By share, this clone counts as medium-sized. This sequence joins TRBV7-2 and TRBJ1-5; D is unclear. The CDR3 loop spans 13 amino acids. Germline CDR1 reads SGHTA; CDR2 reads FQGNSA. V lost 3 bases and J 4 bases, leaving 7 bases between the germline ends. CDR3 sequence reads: CASSLGQNQPQHF. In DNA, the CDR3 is TGTGCCAGCAGCTTGGGTCAAAATCAGCCCCAGCATTTT.

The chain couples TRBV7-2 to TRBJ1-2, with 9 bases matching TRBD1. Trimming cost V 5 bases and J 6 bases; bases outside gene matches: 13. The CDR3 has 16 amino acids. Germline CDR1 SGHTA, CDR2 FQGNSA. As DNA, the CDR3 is TGTGCCAGCAGCCTTGCGCCGGGACAGGGTACACATGGCTACACCTTC. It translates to CASSLAPGQGTHGYTF.

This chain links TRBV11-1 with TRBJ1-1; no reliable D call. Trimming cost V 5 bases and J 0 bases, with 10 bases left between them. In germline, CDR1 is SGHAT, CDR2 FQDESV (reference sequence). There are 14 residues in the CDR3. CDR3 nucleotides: TGTGCCAGCAGCCCGACTGACATGAACACTGAAGCTTTCTTT. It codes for CASSPTDMNTEAFF.

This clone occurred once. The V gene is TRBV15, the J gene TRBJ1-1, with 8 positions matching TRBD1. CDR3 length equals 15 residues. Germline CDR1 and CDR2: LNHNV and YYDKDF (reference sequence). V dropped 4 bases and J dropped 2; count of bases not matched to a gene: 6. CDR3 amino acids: CATSTKTGVNTEAFF. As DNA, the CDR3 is TGTGCCACCAGCACCAAGACAGGGGTAAACACTGAAGCTTTCTTT.